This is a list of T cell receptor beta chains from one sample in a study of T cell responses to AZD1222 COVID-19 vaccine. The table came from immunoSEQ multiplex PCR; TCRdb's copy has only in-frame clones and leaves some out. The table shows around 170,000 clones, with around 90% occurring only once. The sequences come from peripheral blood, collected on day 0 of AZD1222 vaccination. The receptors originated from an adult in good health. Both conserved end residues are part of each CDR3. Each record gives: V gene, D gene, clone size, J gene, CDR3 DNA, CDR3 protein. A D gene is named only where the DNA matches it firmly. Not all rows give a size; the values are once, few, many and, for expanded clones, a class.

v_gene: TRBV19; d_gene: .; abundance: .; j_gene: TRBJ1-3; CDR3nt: TGTGCCAGTAGTATCCTGAGCTCTGGAAACACCATATATTTT; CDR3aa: CASSILSSGNTIYF
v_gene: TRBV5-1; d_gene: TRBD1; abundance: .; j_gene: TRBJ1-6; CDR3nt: TGCGCCAGCAGCTTGGGCCAGGGGGATAATTCACCCCTCCACTTT; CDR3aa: CASSLGQGDNSPLHF
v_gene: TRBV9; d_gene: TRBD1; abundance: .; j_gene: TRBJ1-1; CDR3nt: TGTGCCAGCAGCGTAAAGGACGGGAGTGGGGTACAGGGGTTGAACACTGAAGCTTTCTTT; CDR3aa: CASSVKDGSGVQGLNTEAFF
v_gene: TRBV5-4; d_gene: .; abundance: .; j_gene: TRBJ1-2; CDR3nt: TGTGCCAGCAGCTTGGCCTCTTTCGGGGGCCATGGCTACACCTTC; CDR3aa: CASSLASFGGHGYTF
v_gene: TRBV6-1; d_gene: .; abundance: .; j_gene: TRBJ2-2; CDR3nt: TGTGCCAGCAGTGAAGACTTCACCGGGGAGCTGTTTTTT; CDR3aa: CASSEDFTGELFF
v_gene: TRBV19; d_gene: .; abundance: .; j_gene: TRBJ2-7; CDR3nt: TGTGCCAGTAGTATCGGCTCTGGCGCCTACGAGCAGTACTTC; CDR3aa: CASSIGSGAYEQYF
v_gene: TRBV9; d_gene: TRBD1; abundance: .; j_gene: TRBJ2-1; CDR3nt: TGTGCCAGCAGCCAGGGTTGGGAGACAGGGGGCTATTACAATGAGCAGTTCTTC; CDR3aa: CASSQGWETGGYYNEQFF
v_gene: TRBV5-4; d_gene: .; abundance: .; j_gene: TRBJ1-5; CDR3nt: TGTGCCAGCAGCCCCGAAGAACACAGGGATCAGCCCCAGCATTTT; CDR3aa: CASSPEEHRDQPQHF
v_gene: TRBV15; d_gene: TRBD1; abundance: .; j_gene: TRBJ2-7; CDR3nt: TGTGCCACCAGCATAGACAGGGGCGACTACGAGCAGTACTTC; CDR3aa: CATSIDRGDYEQYF
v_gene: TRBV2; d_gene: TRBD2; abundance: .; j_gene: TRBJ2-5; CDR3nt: TGTGCCAGCAGCCCCCCGTTCGGGGGGTTAGAGACCCAGTACTTC; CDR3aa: CASSPPFGGLETQYF
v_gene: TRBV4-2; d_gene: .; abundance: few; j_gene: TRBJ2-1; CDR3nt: TGTGCCAGCAGCCAAGCCGGAATGAAACCGCACAATGAGCAGTTCTTC; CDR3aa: CASSQAGMKPHNEQFF
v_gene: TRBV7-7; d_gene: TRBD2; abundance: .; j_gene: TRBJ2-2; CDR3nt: TGTGCTAGCAGGAGGACTAGCGGTAACACCGGGGAGCTGTTTTTT; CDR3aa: CASRRTSGNTGELFF
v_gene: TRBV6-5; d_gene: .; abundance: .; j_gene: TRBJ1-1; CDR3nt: TGTGCCAGCAGTTACGGCTCCTGGAACACTGAAGCTTTCTTT; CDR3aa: CASSYGSWNTEAFF
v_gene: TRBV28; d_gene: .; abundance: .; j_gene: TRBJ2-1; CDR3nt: TGTGCCAGCAGAACAGGGTTCAATGAGCAGTTCTTC; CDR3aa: CASRTGFNEQFF
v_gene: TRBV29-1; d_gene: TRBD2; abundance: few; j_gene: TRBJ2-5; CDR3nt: TGCAGCGTTGAAGATGAGCGCGGGGGGGCCTCCGCGAGAGGGGCCTCCAGAGAGACCCAGTACTTC; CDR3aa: CSVEDERGGASARGASRETQYF
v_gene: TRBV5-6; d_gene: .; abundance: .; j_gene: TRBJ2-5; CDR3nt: TGTGCCAGCAGAAAAAACGGGGGCCAAGAGACCCAGTACTTC; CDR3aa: CASRKNGGQETQYF
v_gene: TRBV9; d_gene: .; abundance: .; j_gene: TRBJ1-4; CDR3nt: TGTGCCAGCAGCGACAGGGTTGGGGAAAAACTGTTTTTT; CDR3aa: CASSDRVGEKLFF
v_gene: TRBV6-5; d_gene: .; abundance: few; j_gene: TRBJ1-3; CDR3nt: TGTGCCAGCAGCCGGGGGAGCTCTGGAAACACCATATATTTT; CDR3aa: CASSRGSSGNTIYF
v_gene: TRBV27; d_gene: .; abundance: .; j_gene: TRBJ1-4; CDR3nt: TGTGCCAGCAGTTTACCCCAGGGAGTCGGTGAAAAACTGTTTTTT; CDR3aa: CASSLPQGVGEKLFF
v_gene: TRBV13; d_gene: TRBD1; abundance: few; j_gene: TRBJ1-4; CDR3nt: TGTGCCAGCAGCTTAGGCCCCTCGGGACAGTATAATGAAAAACTGTTTTTT; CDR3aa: CASSLGPSGQYNEKLFF
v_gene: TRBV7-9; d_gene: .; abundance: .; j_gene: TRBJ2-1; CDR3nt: TGTGCCAGCAGCGGGGACACCTCCCCCTCGGCGTTCTTC; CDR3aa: CASSGDTSPSAFF
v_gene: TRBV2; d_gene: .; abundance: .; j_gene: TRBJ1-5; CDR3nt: TGTGCCAGCAGTGATCTAGGGAGGGCTAGCAATCAGCCCCAGCATTTT; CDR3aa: CASSDLGRASNQPQHF
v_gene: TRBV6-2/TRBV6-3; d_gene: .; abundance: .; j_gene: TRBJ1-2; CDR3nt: TGTGCCAGCAGCCACGACGGACACTATGGCTACACCTTC; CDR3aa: CASSHDGHYGYTF
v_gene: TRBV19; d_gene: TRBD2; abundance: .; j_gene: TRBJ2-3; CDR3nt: TGTGCCAGTAGTATGACTAGCGGGACGGGAGATACGCAGTATTTT; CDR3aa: CASSMTSGTGDTQYF
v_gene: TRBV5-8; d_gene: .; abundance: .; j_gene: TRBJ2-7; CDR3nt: TGTGCCAGCAGCTTATCCCCAGGGGTCTACGAGCAGTACTTC; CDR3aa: CASSLSPGVYEQYF
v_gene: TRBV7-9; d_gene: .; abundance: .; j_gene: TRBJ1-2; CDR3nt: TGTGCCAGCAGCTTAGAAGGGGCAAACTATGGCTACACCTTC; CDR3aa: CASSLEGANYGYTF
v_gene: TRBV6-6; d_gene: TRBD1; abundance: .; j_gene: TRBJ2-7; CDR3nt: TGTGCCAGCAGTTACGCCAGGGGGCTGTACGAGCAGTACTTC; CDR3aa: CASSYARGLYEQYF
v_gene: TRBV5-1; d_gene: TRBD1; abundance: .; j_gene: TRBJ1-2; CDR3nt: TGCGCCAGCAGGCCCGGGACAGGCTATGGCTACACCTTC; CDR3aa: CASRPGTGYGYTF